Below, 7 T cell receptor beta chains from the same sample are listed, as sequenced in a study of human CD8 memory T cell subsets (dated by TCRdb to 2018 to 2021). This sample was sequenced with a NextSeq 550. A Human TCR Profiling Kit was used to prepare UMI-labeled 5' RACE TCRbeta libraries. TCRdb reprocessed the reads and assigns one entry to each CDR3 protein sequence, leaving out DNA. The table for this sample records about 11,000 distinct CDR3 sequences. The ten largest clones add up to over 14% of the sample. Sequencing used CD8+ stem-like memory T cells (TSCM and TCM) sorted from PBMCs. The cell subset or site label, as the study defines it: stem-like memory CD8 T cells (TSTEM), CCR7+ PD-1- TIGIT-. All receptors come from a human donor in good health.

CDR3 loop: CASSIFSGQPSYEQYF. The chain links TRBV19 to TRBJ2-7. CDR1 and CDR2 (germline): LNHDA, SQIVND (reference sequence). The CDR3 totals 16 residues.

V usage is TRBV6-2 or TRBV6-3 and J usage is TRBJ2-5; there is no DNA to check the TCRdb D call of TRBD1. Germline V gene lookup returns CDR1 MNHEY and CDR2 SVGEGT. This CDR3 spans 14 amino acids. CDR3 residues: CASSYLRDQETQYF.

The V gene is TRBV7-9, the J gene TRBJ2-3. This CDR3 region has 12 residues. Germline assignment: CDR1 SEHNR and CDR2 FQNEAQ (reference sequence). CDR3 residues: CADSPSTDTQYF.

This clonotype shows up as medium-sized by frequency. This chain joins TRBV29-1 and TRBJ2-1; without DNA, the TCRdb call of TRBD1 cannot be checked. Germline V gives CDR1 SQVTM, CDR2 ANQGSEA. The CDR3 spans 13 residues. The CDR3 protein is CSVEDPGPPEQFF.

The CDR3: CASSYLRGGETQYF. The chain combines TRBV5-6 with TRBJ2-5; no DNA is available, so the TRBD1 call from TCRdb remains unchecked. Looked up from germline, CDR1 is SGHDT and CDR2 is YYEEEE. The CDR3 spans 14 residues.

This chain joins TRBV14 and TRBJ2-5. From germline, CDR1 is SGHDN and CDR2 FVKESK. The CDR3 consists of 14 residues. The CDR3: CASSQVLGEETQYF.

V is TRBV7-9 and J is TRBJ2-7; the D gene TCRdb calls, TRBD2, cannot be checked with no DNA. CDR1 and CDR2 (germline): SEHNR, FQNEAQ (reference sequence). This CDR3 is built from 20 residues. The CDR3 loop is CASSPSTQRGVAGDPYEQYF.